Described below is a single T cell receptor (beta chain) sequence and its context. The antigen is unknown. The record originates from a study of human T cells and chemical hapten exposure. Study-wide results and caveats: TCRs at a frequency above 1 in 1000 stayed unchanged with DPC sensitization.

The study extracted total RNA from unfractionated whole blood. The CDR3 contains 13 residues. Per germline, CDR1 MNHEY and CDR2 SVGAGI. Trimming pared 6 bases from V and 8 bases from J, leaving 13 bases between. Library construction involved attaching unique molecular identifiers to individual cDNA molecules, which allowed quantitative, reproducible TCR counting. Per the original data handling: Per sample, the median was around 100,000 TCRs, with values from around 24,000 to 710,000. TCRdb called the reads again in MiXCR, with one record for every CDR3 protein. None of the V and J calls come from the authors' own analysis; TCRdb made them. There are fewer than 150,000 distinct CDR3 sequences in the sample; over 6.5% occur only once, and approximately 1.5% lies in the top ten.

The sequence was obtained from a human donor in good health. Some clones in this sample may be carry-over from other donors' samples. The rearrangement links TRBV6-5 to TRBJ1-4; no clear D gene. Specimen: whole blood. The DNA of the CDR3 is TGTGCCAGCAGACCGTCTGGCCTGGAAAAACTGTTTTTT. This sequence encodes CASRPSGLEKLFF.